Reported below is one TCR beta chain. Its antigen is unidentified. The entry originates in a study of CD4 T cells in relation to SARS-CoV-2 and coronaviruses. CD4+ T cells from unexposed donors were obtained before the COVID-19 pandemic (2011-2018). Isolation of CD4+ T cells took place after about 10 days in culture. General study findings and limits: Pre-pandemic and post-infection samples never came from the same donor.

The method was immunoSEQ multiplex PCR; TCRdb's version includes in-frame clones alone and lacks a portion of them. The sample comprises tens of thousands of clones, 73% of which are singletons, and 20% to 25% rests with the top ten. The length of the CDR3 is 13 residues. CDR1 and CDR2 from the germline V gene are MNHEY and SMNVEV (reference sequence). The trim removed 10 bases at V and 3 bases at J, leaving 8 bases unmatched. The TCR was taken from a human donor in good health. V gene TRBV27 combines with J gene TRBJ2-7; 8 bases are shared with TRBD2. Sequenced input: CD4+ T cells from PBMCs, cultured in vitro. The CDR3 spells CANLREGRYEQYF. CDR3 in DNA: TGTGCCAACCTCCGGGAGGGCCGCTACGAGCAGTACTTC.